A selection of T cell receptor beta chains follows, all from one sample in a study of blood T cell repertoires in COVID-19. Generated by immunoSEQ multiplex PCR, the TCRdb table keeps only in-frame clones and is missing some. The sample has around 150,000 clones, approximately 79% seen once; the top ten hold over 2.5%. Specimen: PBMCs or T cells enriched from blood (not recorded which). These receptors originate from a woman in her forties or fifties who had recovered from COVID-19. Each CDR3 is given with its conserved first and last residue. Each record gives: J gene, clone size, V gene, D gene, CDR3 protein, CDR3 DNA. The D gene is left open where the match is weak. Some rows mark clone size as missing; the rest say once, few, many or name a class of expanded clone.

>TRBJ1-2|-|TRBV21-1|-
CASTLTGWGNGYTF
TGTGCCAGCACTTTGACAGGGTGGGGGAATGGCTACACCTTC
>TRBJ2-3|few|TRBV2|-
CASIHPSTDTQYF
TGTGCCAGCATACACCCGAGCACAGATACGCAGTATTTT
>TRBJ2-1|-|TRBV24-1|-
CATAGDYNEQFF
TGTGCCACCGCAGGGGATTACAATGAGCAGTTCTTC
>TRBJ2-2|-|TRBV4-2|-
CASSQDSANTGELFF
TGTGCCAGCAGCCAAGATAGCGCGAACACCGGGGAGCTGTTTTTT
>TRBJ1-6|once|TRBV7-8|TRBD1
CASSLVQTGAHASSYNSPLHF
TGTGCCAGCAGCTTAGTGCAGACAGGGGCCCACGCGAGCTCCTATAATTCACCCCTCCACTTT
>TRBJ1-5|-|TRBV2|TRBD1
CASSRDRGMGQPQHF
TGTGCCAGCAGTCGTGACAGGGGAATGGGTCAGCCCCAGCATTTT
>TRBJ2-7|-|TRBV5-4|TRBD2
CASSFGASGYEQYF
TGTGCCAGCAGCTTTGGGGCTAGCGGTTACGAGCAGTACTTC
>TRBJ2-7|-|TRBV27|-
CASTKGTGYNEQYF
TGTGCCAGCACCAAAGGGACTGGGTACAACGAGCAGTACTTC
>TRBJ2-1|few|TRBV24-1|-
CATRGPYNEQFF
TGTGCCACACGGGGTCCGTACAATGAGCAGTTCTTC
>TRBJ1-1|-|TRBV2|-
CASSEAGTGTEAFF
TGTGCCAGCAGTGAGGCGGGGACCGGCACCGAAGCTTTCTTT
>TRBJ1-4|-|TRBV18|-
CASSPPRRGNEKLFF
TGTGCCAGCTCACCACCCCGCAGGGGAAATGAAAAACTGTTTTTT
>TRBJ1-5|-|TRBV2|-
CASTSGQGYQPQHF
TGTGCCAGCACCAGTGGGCAGGGGTATCAGCCCCAGCATTTT
>TRBJ2-1|-|TRBV30|TRBD2
CAWSVPWTSNNEQFF
TGTGCCTGGAGTGTACCCTGGACTAGCAACAATGAGCAGTTCTTC
>TRBJ2-1|-|TRBV11-3|TRBD2
CASSLEGLAGGNEQFF
TGTGCCAGCAGCTTAGAAGGGCTAGCGGGAGGGAATGAGCAGTTCTTC
>TRBJ2-2|-|TRBV2|TRBD1
CASSSDRGRGQRSTGELFF
TGTGCCAGCAGCTCGGACAGGGGGCGCGGGCAACGATCGACCGGGGAGCTGTTTTTT
>TRBJ1-1|-|TRBV3-1/TRBV3-2|-
CASSQHGAMNTEAFF
TGTGCCAGCAGCCAACATGGGGCTATGAACACTGAAGCTTTCTTT
>TRBJ2-5|-|TRBV7-7|TRBD2
CASSSGLYSGGGETQYF
TGTGCTAGCAGCTCGGGACTTTATAGCGGGGGGGGAGAGACCCAGTACTTC
>TRBJ1-6|-|TRBV12-5|-
CASGSLRGEYNSPLHF
TGTGCTAGTGGTTCCCTTCGGGGGGAGTATAATTCACCCCTCCACTTT
>TRBJ1-2|few|TRBV2|-
CASSKRGLANYGYTF
TGTGCCAGCTCTAAACGGGGACTGGCTAACTATGGCTACACCTTC
>TRBJ2-2|-|TRBV19|-
CASSISGDGELFF
TGTGCCAGTAGTATTTCGGGTGACGGGGAGCTGTTTTTT
>TRBJ1-1|-|TRBV10-3|-
CAISASVRNTEAFF
TGTGCCATCAGTGCGAGCGTTCGTAACACTGAAGCTTTCTTT
>TRBJ1-2|-|TRBV6-5|TRBD1
CASSLTGGAGRNSF
TGTGCCAGCAGTTTGACAGGGGGCGCGGGTAGAAACTCCTTC
>TRBJ1-4|once|TRBV11-2|TRBD1
CASSLVGGEGEKLFF
TGTGCCAGCAGCTTAGTAGGGGGCGAAGGGGAAAAACTGTTTTTT
>TRBJ1-3|-|TRBV11-2|TRBD1
CASSYRQGNGNTIYF
TGTGCCAGCAGCTACCGACAGGGGAATGGAAACACCATATATTTT
>TRBJ1-3|-|TRBV5-1|TRBD1
CASRLRDSSSGNTIYF
TGCGCCAGCAGGTTACGGGACAGTTCCTCTGGAAACACCATATATTTT
>TRBJ2-7|-|TRBV5-6|-
CASSGGQEGSYEQYF
TGTGCCAGCAGCGGCGGACAGGAGGGCTCCTACGAGCAGTACTTC
>TRBJ1-2|-|TRBV28|TRBD1
CASSPGGGYGYTF
TGTGCCAGCAGTCCAGGGGGCGGCTATGGCTACACCTTC
>TRBJ2-3|-|TRBV30|TRBD2
CALGLGGGDTQYF
TGTGCCCTCGGGTTGGGGGGGGGAGATACGCAGTATTTT
>TRBJ2-7|-|TRBV7-2|TRBD2
CASSLSASGGVYGQYF
TGTGCCAGCAGCTTATCGGCTAGCGGGGGGGTTTATGGGCAGTACTTC
>TRBJ1-4|-|TRBV4-2|-
CASSQDPGRREEKLFF
TGTGCCAGCAGCCAAGATCCGGGGCGCCGGGAGGAAAAACTGTTTTTT
>TRBJ1-5|once|TRBV9|-
CASSSALNQPQHF
TGTGCCAGCAGCAGCGCTTTAAATCAGCCCCAGCATTTT
>TRBJ1-3|-|TRBV30|-
CAWGPGNTIYF
TGTGCCTGGGGGCCTGGAAACACCATATATTTT
>TRBJ2-2|few|TRBV9|TRBD2
CASSVGSPTSGSTGELFF
TGTGCCAGCAGCGTAGGTTCCCCGACTAGCGGGAGCACCGGGGAGCTGTTTTTT
>TRBJ1-6|-|TRBV7-9|-
CASSAPGHVNSPLHF
TGTGCCAGCAGCGCACCGGGACATGTGAATTCACCCCTCCACTTT
>TRBJ2-1|-|TRBV2|-
CASSDGLSPGQFF
TGTGCCAGCAGTGATGGACTTTCCCCGGGGCAGTTCTTC
>TRBJ1-6|-|TRBV30|TRBD1
CAWRTPRQGARSPLHF
TGTGCCTGGAGAACCCCTCGACAGGGGGCAAGGTCACCCCTCCACTTT
>TRBJ1-2|-|TRBV5-1|-
CASSLGGANNYGYTF
TGCGCCAGCAGCTTGGGTGGAGCTAATAACTATGGCTACACCTTC
>TRBJ1-1|-|TRBV11-1|-
CASSLALGPNTEAFF
TGTGCCAGCAGCTTAGCATTGGGCCCGAACACTGAAGCTTTCTTT
>TRBJ2-1|-|TRBV24-1|TRBD2
CATSALDFASGSKDEQFF
TGTGCCACCAGTGCCTTAGATTTCGCTAGCGGGAGTAAGGATGAGCAGTTCTTC
>TRBJ1-1|-|TRBV10-2|TRBD1
CASSRGTGATEAFF
TGCGCCAGCAGCCGCGGGACAGGGGCCACTGAAGCTTTCTTT
>TRBJ1-2|-|TRBV28|-
CASSQRTGTRRGYTF
TGTGCCAGCAGCCAAAGAACCGGGACACGGCGGGGCTACACCTTC
>TRBJ1-1|-|TRBV11-3|TRBD1
CASSFSTGGGEAFF
TGTGCCAGCAGCTTTTCGACAGGGGGTGGGGAAGCTTTCTTT
>TRBJ1-1|-|TRBV29-1|-
CSVEDLRTEAFF
TGCAGCGTTGAAGATCTCCGGACTGAAGCTTTCTTT
>TRBJ2-7|-|TRBV30|TRBD2
CAWRRGGRAYEQYF
TGTGCCTGGAGGAGGGGCGGGAGGGCCTACGAGCAGTACTTC
>TRBJ1-6|-|TRBV30|TRBD1
CAWSVSDRAESPLHF
TGTGCCTGGAGTGTCTCGGACAGGGCGGAATCACCCCTCCACTTT
>TRBJ1-5|-|TRBV5-1|TRBD1
CASSFLGGRDQPQHF
TGCGCCAGCAGCTTCTTAGGGGGCCGGGATCAGCCCCAGCATTTT
>TRBJ2-1|-|TRBV9|-
CASSVRLEGLTSKNEQFF
TGTGCCAGCAGCGTAAGACTTGAAGGACTCACTTCTAAAAATGAGCAGTTCTTC
>TRBJ1-5|-|TRBV5-5|-
CASSRTVTQPQHF
TGTGCCAGCAGCCGGACAGTTACGCAGCCCCAGCATTTT
>TRBJ1-1|once|TRBV3-1/TRBV3-2|-
CASSQAGVGAFF
TGTGCCAGCAGCCAAGCAGGGGTCGGCGCTTTCTTT
>TRBJ2-1|-|TRBV28|TRBD2
CASSLPRLAGLRQFF
TGTGCCAGCAGTCTCCCCCGACTAGCGGGATTGAGGCAGTTCTTC
>TRBJ2-5|-|TRBV12-3/TRBV12-4|TRBD1
CASYGQGGETQYF
TGTGCCAGCTACGGACAGGGAGGAGAGACCCAGTACTTC
>TRBJ1-5|-|TRBV28|-
CASSLRGRSNQPQHF
TGTGCCAGCAGTTTGCGGGGTCGGAGCAATCAGCCCCAGCATTTT
>TRBJ1-3|-|TRBV7-2|-
CASSHEPGRGNTIYF
TGTGCCAGCAGCCATGAACCAGGGCGAGGAAACACCATATATTTT
>TRBJ2-7|-|TRBV6-5|-
CASKKDSSYEQYF
TGTGCCAGCAAAAAAGACAGCTCCTACGAGCAGTACTTC
>TRBJ2-7|-|TRBV10-2|TRBD2
CATSDRTSVYEQYF
TGCGCCACCAGTGATAGGACTAGCGTATACGAGCAGTACTTC
>TRBJ2-1|few|TRBV11-3|-
CASSTGQTSYNEQFF
TGTGCCAGCAGCACGGGACAAACCTCCTACAATGAGCAGTTCTTC
>TRBJ1-4|-|TRBV6-5|-
CASSYTYRVGEKLFF
TGTGCCAGCAGTTACACATACAGGGTCGGAGAAAAACTGTTTTTT